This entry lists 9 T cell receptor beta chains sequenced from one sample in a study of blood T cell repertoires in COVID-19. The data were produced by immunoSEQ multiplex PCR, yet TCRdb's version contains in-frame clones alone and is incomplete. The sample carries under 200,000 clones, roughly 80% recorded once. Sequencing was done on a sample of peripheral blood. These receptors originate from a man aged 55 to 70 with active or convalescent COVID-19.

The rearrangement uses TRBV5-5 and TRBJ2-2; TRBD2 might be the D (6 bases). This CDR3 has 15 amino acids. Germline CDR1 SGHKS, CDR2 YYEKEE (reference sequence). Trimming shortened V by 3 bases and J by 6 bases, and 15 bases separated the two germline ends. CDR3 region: CASSSLRGKSGELFF. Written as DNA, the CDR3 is TGTGCCAGCAGCTCCCTACGGGGGAAGTCCGGGGAGCTGTTTTTT.

In DNA form, the CDR3 reads TGTGCCAGCAGCAAACAGGGTTACACTGAAGCTTTCTTT. Protein product: CASSKQGYTEAFF. V gene TRBV7-3 combines with J gene TRBJ1-1; TRBD1 is a possible D gene (6 bases). Germline V gene lookup returns CDR1 SGHTA and CDR2 FQGTGA. The CDR3 covers 13 residues. V lost 5 bases, J lost 3 bases, and 10 bases lay in between.

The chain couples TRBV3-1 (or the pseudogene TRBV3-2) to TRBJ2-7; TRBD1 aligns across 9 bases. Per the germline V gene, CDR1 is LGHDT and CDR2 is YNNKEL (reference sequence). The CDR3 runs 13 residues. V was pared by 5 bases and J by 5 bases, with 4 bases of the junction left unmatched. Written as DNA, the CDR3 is TGTGCCAGCAGCTTACAGGGGGCCGACGAGCAGTACTTC. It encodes CASSLQGADEQYF.

CDR3 DNA sequence: TGTGCCAGCAGTTTATTTGTAGCTAGAGCCAAAAACATTCAGTACTTC. Encoded protein: CASSLFVARAKNIQYF. This chain connects TRBV28 to TRBJ2-4; D remains ambiguous. CDR1 MDHEN and CDR2 SYDVKM come from the germline V gene. Trimming took 1 base from V and 0 from J, leaving 10 bases between them. CDR3 size: 16 residues. The whole variable domain, remainder taken from reference TRBV28 and TRBJ2-4, is DVKVTQSSRYLVKRTGEKVFLECVQDMDHENMFWYRQDPGLGLRLIYFSYDVKMKEKGDIPEGYSVSREKKERFSLILESASTNQTSMYLCASSLFVARAKNIQYFGAGTRLSVL.

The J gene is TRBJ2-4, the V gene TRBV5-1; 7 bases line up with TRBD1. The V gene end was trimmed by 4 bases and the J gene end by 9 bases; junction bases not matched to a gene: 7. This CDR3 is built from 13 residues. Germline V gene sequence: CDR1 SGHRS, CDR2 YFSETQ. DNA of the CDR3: TGCGCCAGCAGCGCCGGGACAGACGGCATTCAGTACTTC. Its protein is CASSAGTDGIQYF.

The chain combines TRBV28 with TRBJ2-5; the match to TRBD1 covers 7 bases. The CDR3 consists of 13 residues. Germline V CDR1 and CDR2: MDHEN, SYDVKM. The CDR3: CASRGRSRETQYF. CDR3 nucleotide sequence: TGTGCTTCGAGGGGGCGATCTAGAGAGACCCAGTACTTC.

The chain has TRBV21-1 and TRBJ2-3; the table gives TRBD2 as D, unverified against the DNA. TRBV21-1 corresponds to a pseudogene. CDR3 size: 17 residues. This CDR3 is CASSRLKAGGDTDTQYF. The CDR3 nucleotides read TGTGCCAGCAGCAGGCTAAAAGCGGGAGGGGACACAGATACGCAGTATTTT.

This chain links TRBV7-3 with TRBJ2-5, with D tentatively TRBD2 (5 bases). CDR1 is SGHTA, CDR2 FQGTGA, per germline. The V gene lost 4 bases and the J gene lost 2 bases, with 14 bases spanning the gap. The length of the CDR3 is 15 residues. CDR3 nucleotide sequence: TGTGCCAGCAGCTCACGAGGGTCAGGACAAGAGACCCAGTACTTC. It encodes CASSSRGSGQETQYF.

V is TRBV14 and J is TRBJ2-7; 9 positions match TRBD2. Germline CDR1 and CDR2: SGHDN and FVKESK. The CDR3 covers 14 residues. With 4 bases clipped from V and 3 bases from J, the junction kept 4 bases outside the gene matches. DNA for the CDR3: TGTGCCAGCAGCCCACGACTAGCGGACTACGAGCAGTACTTC. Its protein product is CASSPRLADYEQYF.